These 28 T cell receptor beta chains came from one sample sequenced in a study of T cell changes during pregnancy in multiple sclerosis. Sequenced by immunoSEQ multiplex PCR; TCRdb stores in-frame clones only, minus some. Here the sample spans some 60,000 clones, roughly nine tenths being singletons. The sample in question was peripheral blood, obtained in the third trimester of pregnancy. These receptors came from a female donor in good health, enrolled as a control in a pregnancy study.

The chain recombines TRBV25-1 with TRBJ2-2; 10 bases agree with TRBD2. This CDR3 region has 16 residues. Germline assignment: CDR1 MGHDK and CDR2 SYGVNS. After removal of 6 bases from V and 5 bases from J, the junction contained 9 bases not matched to a gene. CDR3 in DNA: TGTGCCAGCAGATGGGTAGCGGGAGGCCGGACCGGGGAGCTGTTTTTT. This sequence encodes CASRWVAGGRTGELFF.

In DNA form, the CDR3 reads TGTGCCACCAGCAGAGTAAGCGGGGGCTCCTACAATGAGCAGTTCTTC. Amino acids: CATSRVSGGSYNEQFF. The chain combines TRBV15 with TRBJ2-1; 8 nucleotides match TRBD2. Per germline, CDR1 LNHNV and CDR2 YYDKDF (reference sequence). J gave up 0 bases and V 1 base, and 2 bases lay outside the gene matches. The CDR3 extends over 16 amino acids.

This CDR3 is CASSETGENTDTQYF. The CDR3 DNA reads as TGTGCCAGCAGTGAAACCGGGGAAAACACAGATACGCAGTATTTT. This chain joins TRBV2 and TRBJ2-3; D is possibly TRBD2 (5 bases). The V end lost 2 bases, the J end lost 2 bases, and 11 bases lay between the germline ends. Germline V lookup: CDR1 SNHLY, CDR2 FYNNEI. This CDR3 has 15 residues.

The chain combines TRBV5-1 with TRBJ1-2; D unclear. The CDR3 loop spans 15 amino acids. V lost 2 bases to trimming and J lost 0 bases, with 11 bases between them. Germline CDR1 SGHRS, CDR2 YFSETQ. CDR3 in DNA: TGCGCCAGCAGCTTCTCGCGGTCTGCTAACTATGGCTACACCTTC. Translated: CASSFSRSANYGYTF.

This sequence joins TRBV9 and TRBJ2-7; no clear D. The CDR3 consists of 15 residues. Germline V gives CDR1 SGDLS, CDR2 YYNGEE. The germline V and J ends were trimmed by 0 bases and 2 bases, with 12 bases remaining between them. In DNA form, the CDR3 reads TGTGCCAGCAGCGTAGGACAAGGCAGGACCTACGAGCAGTACTTC. Amino acid sequence: CASSVGQGRTYEQYF.

The chain couples TRBV2 to TRBJ2-5; 13 nucleotides match TRBD2. The CDR3 contains 16 residues. V lost 8 bases, J lost 5 bases, and 11 bases stayed unmatched. Germline loops: CDR1 SNHLY, CDR2 FYNNEI. The CDR3 region is CASGGLAGSLGETQYF. In DNA form, the CDR3 reads TGTGCCAGCGGGGGACTAGCGGGGTCTCTGGGGGAGACCCAGTACTTC.

The rearrangement links TRBV14 to TRBJ2-1; 7 bases are shared with TRBD2. This CDR3 has 14 amino acids. CDR1 and CDR2 (germline): SGHDN, FVKESK. With 4 bases clipped from V and 7 bases from J, the junction kept 7 bases outside the gene matches. The CDR3 here is CASSRGSGANEQFF. CDR3 sequence (DNA): TGTGCCAGCAGCCGGGGAAGCGGGGCGAATGAGCAGTTCTTC.

The V call is TRBV6-4, the J call TRBJ2-3; TRBD2 is a possible D gene (5 bases). Germline values: CDR1 MRHNA, CDR2 SNTAGT. V was pared by 3 bases and J by 2 bases, with 12 bases between. This CDR3 has 15 residues. The CDR3 nucleotides read TGTGCCAGCAGTGAGGGAGAGGGCCACACAGATACGCAGTATTTT. Residues: CASSEGEGHTDTQYF.

This clone was counted between two and nine times. The V gene is TRBV4-2, the J gene TRBJ2-3; 7 nucleotides agree with TRBD2. J was trimmed by 8 bases and V by 3 bases; bases with no gene match: 2. CDR1 and CDR2 (germline): LGHNA, YNFKEQ. The CDR3 length is 12 residues. As DNA, the CDR3 is TGTGCCAGCAGCCATTGGGGGGGTACGCAGTATTTT. This codes for CASSHWGGTQYF.

The chain employs TRBV7-3 and TRBJ2-3; a possible D gene is TRBD2 (6 bases). V was cut by 3 bases and J by 5 bases, with 15 bases left in between. Looked up from germline, CDR1 is SGHTA and CDR2 is FQGTGA. The CDR3 extends over 15 amino acids. The DNA for the CDR3 is TGTGCCAGCAGCTTGGGGACTCCGGTACAAGATACGCAGTATTTT. The encoded protein is CASSLGTPVQDTQYF.

The chain couples TRBV2 to TRBJ2-3; 9 nucleotides agree with TRBD1. The CDR3 contains 14 residues. Looked up from germline, CDR1 is SNHLY and CDR2 is FYNNEI. V shed 9 bases, J shed 1 base, and the junction held 5 bases outside the gene matches. The CDR3 protein is CASAQGARTDTQYF. CDR3 nucleotides: TGTGCCAGTGCACAGGGGGCCCGCACAGATACGCAGTATTTT. The full variable domain, completed using reference TRBV2 and TRBJ2-3, is EPEVTQTPSHQVTQMGQEVILRCVPISNHLYFYWYRQILGQKVEFLVSFYNNEISEKSEIFDDQFSVERPDGSNFTLKIRSTKLEDSAMYFCASAQGARTDTQYFGPGTRLTVL.

This chain uses TRBV7-6 with TRBJ2-1; TRBD1 aligns across 9 bases. V lost 3 bases, J lost 7 bases, and 4 bases stayed unmatched. The CDR3 has 14 residues. The V gene's germline CDR1 is SGHVS and CDR2 FNYEAQ. The CDR3 DNA reads TGTGCCAGCAGCTTCGGGACAGGGTCAAATGAGCAGTTCTTC. Its protein is CASSFGTGSNEQFF.

The chain recombines TRBV9 with TRBJ1-5, with TRBD1 as a possible D gene (6 bases). The CDR3 spans 15 residues. CDR1 SGDLS and CDR2 YYNGEE come from the germline V gene. Trimming shortened V by 3 bases and J by 5 bases, and 15 bases separated the two germline ends. The CDR3 sequence is CASSGRGGFYQPQHF. CDR3 coding DNA: TGTGCCAGCAGCGGTAGGGGGGGCTTCTATCAGCCCCAGCATTTT.

The V gene is TRBV11-2, the J gene TRBJ2-7; 12 nucleotides align to TRBD2. The CDR3 has 17 residues. Germline CDR1 reads SGHAT; CDR2 reads FQNNGV. The J segment lost 5 bases and the V segment lost 1 base, leaving 9 bases of the junction unmatched. DNA of the CDR3: TGTGCCAGCAGCTTAGGCCCTAGCGGGAGGGTGGGAAACGAGCAGTACTTC. Amino acids: CASSLGPSGRVGNEQYF.

This chain connects TRBV4-2 to TRBJ2-5, with 9 nucleotides matching TRBD1. Germline V gene sequence: CDR1 LGHNA, CDR2 YNFKEQ. This CDR3 has 14 residues. The V and J ends lost 0 bases and 5 bases, in that order; junction bases with no gene match: 1. CDR3 region: CASSQEGTGETQYF. The CDR3 DNA is TGTGCCAGCAGCCAAGAAGGGACAGGGGAGACCCAGTACTTC.

The chain employs TRBV9 and TRBJ1-1, with D possibly being TRBD1 (6 bases). The V and J ends lost 4 bases and 4 bases respectively, with 11 bases between them. From germline, CDR1 is SGDLS and CDR2 YYNGEE. This CDR3 contains 13 residues. The CDR3, as DNA: TGTGCCAGCAGCCAGGGGTGGAGCACTGAAGCTTTCTTT. It encodes CASSQGWSTEAFF.

The V and J genes are TRBV18 and TRBJ2-2; 7 nucleotides align to TRBD2. This CDR3 has 16 amino acids. Germline assignment: CDR1 KGHSH and CDR2 LQKENI. V lost 2 bases and J lost 0; bases outside the gene matches: 3. The CDR3 coding sequence is TGTGCCAGCTCACCATTGAGCGGGACGAACACCGGGGAGCTGTTTTTT. Protein sequence: CASSPLSGTNTGELFF.

The V and J genes are TRBV11-2 and TRBJ2-5; perhaps TRBD1 as D (6 bases). CDR1 is SGHAT and CDR2 is FQNNGV in the germline V gene. The germline V and J ends were trimmed by 4 bases and 4 bases, with 13 bases remaining between them. The CDR3 length is 14 residues. CDR3 in DNA: TGTGCCAGCAGCTACAACAGGGTTCGAGAGACCCAGTACTTC. It specifies CASSYNRVRETQYF.

V and J are TRBV4-3 and TRBJ2-7; D may be TRBD2 (5 bases). Germline CDR1 and CDR2: LGHNA and YSLEER. V lost 1 base, J lost 5 bases, and 15 bases lay in between. The CDR3 has 15 residues. The CDR3 DNA follows: TGCGCCAGCAGCCAAGGAGGGAGTCGTTCCCACGAGCAGTACTTC. The encoded protein is CASSQGGSRSHEQYF.

This clone was observed a handful of times. This rearrangement joins TRBV27 to TRBJ2-2; 11 positions match TRBD1. Germline CDR1 MNHEY, CDR2 SMNVEV (reference sequence). Trimming cost V 3 bases and J 4 bases; bases outside gene matches: 4. The CDR3 is 16 amino acids. The CDR3 reads CASSLWGQGGTGELFF. In DNA, the CDR3 is TGTGCCAGCAGTTTGTGGGGACAGGGGGGCACCGGGGAGCTGTTTTTT.

CDR3 DNA: TGTGCCAGCAATCCTCTCGGGACATCTGGAAACACCATATATTTT. Encoded protein: CASNPLGTSGNTIYF. This chain joins TRBV6-6 and TRBJ1-3; the D gene is possibly TRBD1 (6 bases). Germline CDR1 is MNHNY and CDR2 is SVGAGI (reference sequence). Between the trimmed V and J ends, which lost 7 bases and 1 base, there was a span of 14 bases. The CDR3 loop spans 15 amino acids.

This chain uses TRBV13 with TRBJ1-1; D not resolved. The germline V and J ends were trimmed by 5 bases and 8 bases, with 15 bases remaining between them. CDR1 and CDR2 from the germline V gene are PRHDT and FYEKMQ (reference sequence). The CDR3 loop spans 13 amino acids. The CDR3 DNA reads as TGTGCCAGCAGCCCCGGACTAGTTAAGGAAGCTTTCTTT. Residues: CASSPGLVKEAFF.

The gene calls are TRBV4-2 and TRBJ1-2; the D is unclear. The germline V gene has CDR1 LGHNA and CDR2 YNFKEQ. V lost 0 bases to trimming and J lost 3 bases, with 8 bases between them. The CDR3 is made up of 14 amino acids. The CDR3 DNA sequence: TGTGCCAGCAGCCAAGACAGGTCCTACTATGGCTACACCTTC. As protein: CASSQDRSYYGYTF.

In its sample, this clone was seen once. This chain links TRBV6-5 with TRBJ1-2; 7 bases match TRBD1. Losses at the gene ends were 5 bases for V and 4 bases for J; bases not matched to a gene: 7. Germline V gives CDR1 MNHEY, CDR2 SVGAGI. CDR3 length equals 14 residues. As DNA, the CDR3 is TGTGCCAGCAGTCCTACAGGGGCAACCTATGGCTACACCTTC. It specifies CASSPTGATYGYTF.

This clone came up a few times. The chain recombines TRBV27 with TRBJ1-1; D is undetermined. Between the trimmed V and J ends, which lost 8 bases and 0 bases, there was a span of 4 bases. The CDR3 is made up of 11 amino acids. Germline lookup yields CDR1 MNHEY and CDR2 SMNVEV (reference sequence). CDR3 nucleotides: TGTGCCAGCTACATGAACACTGAAGCTTTCTTT. Amino acids: CASYMNTEAFF.

CDR3 nucleotide sequence: TGTGCCAGCAGTACCTCCATGCCAGGGGGCAGACAGCCCCAGCATTTT. Encoded protein: CASSTSMPGGRQPQHF. The chain links TRBV28 to TRBJ1-5, with TRBD1 matching 8 bases. The CDR3 is 16 amino acids. Trimming at V came to 5 bases and at J to 7 bases, leaving 13 bases not matched to a gene. Germline assignment: CDR1 MDHEN and CDR2 SYDVKM. Together with reference TRBV28 and TRBJ1-5, the CDR3 gives the full variable domain: DVKVTQSSRYLVKRTGEKVFLECVQDMDHENMFWYRQDPGLGLRLIYFSYDVKMKEKGDIPEGYSVSREKKERFSLILESASTNQTSMYLCASSTSMPGGRQPQHFGDGTRLSIL.

The rearrangement links TRBV6-1 to TRBJ2-7, with a weak D call TRBD2 (5 bases). V was shortened by 2 bases and J by 5 bases, with 16 bases between the two germline ends. This CDR3 is 15 amino acids long. Germline assignment: CDR1 MNHNS and CDR2 SASEGT. In nucleotides, the CDR3 is TGTGCCAGCAGTGAAAGGAGGAAGAGGGTCGACGAGCAGTACTTC. It specifies CASSERRKRVDEQYF.

The rearrangement joins TRBV5-1 to TRBJ1-2, with TRBD1 identical over 7 bases. CDR3 length: 15 amino acids. Germline loops: CDR1 SGHRS, CDR2 YFSETQ. Trimming took 4 bases from V and 0 from J; bases not matched to a gene: 6. The CDR3 loop is CASSPRQGSNYGYTF. For the CDR3, the DNA is TGCGCCAGCAGCCCAAGACAGGGATCTAACTATGGCTACACCTTC.